This T cell receptor beta chain is from a study of identical twins. TCRdb fed the 5' RACE reads into MiXCR, producing one record per CDR3 protein. The sample consists of 400,000 to 550,000 distinct CDR3 sequences, about 13% of them appearing once. This clonotype was seen only a few times. Germline lookup yields CDR1 LNHDA and CDR2 SQIVND (reference sequence). V lost 2 bases to trimming and J lost 7 bases; unmatched junction nucleotides: 4. The CDR3 spans 16 residues. The same data also contributed to another study, on yellow fever vaccine responses in identical twins.

The sample was CD4+ T cells sorted from blood. The chain uses TRBV19 and TRBJ2-1; 14 bases align to TRBD2. This TCR derives from a young woman in good health. CDR3: CASSIRLAGGGNEQFF. CDR3 coding DNA: TGTGCCAGTAGTATACGACTAGCGGGAGGGGGGAATGAGCAGTTCTTC.